Detailed here is one TCR beta chain. The antigen is not known. Amplification used 60 Vbeta primers and 13 Jbeta primers. Some clones are missing from TCRdb's copy, which holds only in-frame ones; the method was immunoSEQ multiplex PCR. Of roughly 150,000 clones in the sample, about 64% were seen once. This entry belongs to a study of cytomegalovirus exposure and HLA in healthy donors. Study-level results: Later work showed greater clonal expansion in HLA-associated TCR beta chains than in equally common others. Later work found most CMV-associated TCR beta chains apparently HLA-restricted. Specificity for CMV antigens was confirmed in vitro for a few of the CMV-associated chains. Later genetic work tied a missense DCLRE1C variant to beta-chain V and J trimming.

The germline CDR1 and CDR2 sequences are MDHEN and SYDVKM. The CDR3 is 17 amino acids. Trimming took 3 bases from V and 6 from J; bases not matched to a gene: 10. This TCR was sampled from a woman in her 30s in good health and CMV-seropositive. The chain combines TRBV28 with TRBJ2-3; TRBD2 matches at 12 bases. Sample: PBMCs. CDR3 DNA sequence: TGTGCCAGCAGTTTCTCCCCTAGCGGGGGGGCGGGGGATACGCAGTATTTT. This gives the protein CASSFSPSGGAGDTQYF.